Here is one TCR beta chain with its context. Its cognate antigen has yet to be identified. One base away there is no much larger clone; base qualities are not given. The sample belongs to a study of blood T cell repertoires in COVID-19 (TCRdb year 2020). Regarding the complete study: The collaborator samples originated in the United States, Italy and Spain and spanned the acute and convalescent phases of COVID-19. The repertoires were made available in a free public database intended to serve as a resource for research on the immune response to SARS-CoV-2. Where available, HLA class I and class II types were taken from metadata supplied by the sample provider and were not determined by assay-based typing. Nearly every sample came with metadata listing a de-identified subject ID, COVID-19 status, age in years and sex. Deeply sampled blood TCRbeta repertoires from subjects exposed to, actively infected with, or recovered from COVID-19 were included in the dataset. Samples were obtained from the ongoing ImmuneRACE study (first 160 participants) and from 1,200 or so subjects provided by 6 global collaborators. The material from the prospective study consisted of cDNA or gDNA derived from T cells, B-cell-depleted T cells, or PBMCs.

From a lookup of the germline V gene (reference sequence), CDR1 and CDR2 are LGHDT and YNNKEL. The CDR3 contains 16 residues, cysteine and phenylalanine counted. The DNA shown is the 48-base CDR3, in frame from base 1. V loses 0 bases at its end and J loses 5 bases; junction bases beyond the gene matches: 5. TCRbeta CDR3 regions were amplified from genomic DNA using the immunoSEQ Assay, a bias-controlled multiplex PCR. The paper's processing steps were these. The number of nucleated cells in each sample was estimated by amplification of reference gene primers within the assay. To quantify the absolute abundance of each unique TCRbeta CDR3 rearrangement, sequence reads were collapsed and filtered. For each sample, productive Simpson clonality was calculated as the square root of Simpson's diversity index across productive rearrangements. What TCRdb holds here is the immuneACCESS table cut down to in-frame rearrangements. Part of the clones is not present; checked against another copy, under half of the missing clones reflect an unresolved V gene, and the others are unexplained. D and trimming were read from the DNA, whereas the V and J calls and clone size are those reported in that table. This sample lists roughly 100,000 clones; approximately 88% were detected once. In total, the top ten clones hold 3% to 4.5% of the sample.

Broader findings and caveats from the paper: Clinical and demographic metadata were provided uncurated, with the amount varying by source and participant.

Collaborating institutions collected whole blood in K2EDTA tubes following their own protocols. For TCRbeta analysis, collaborator samples were shipped as frozen whole blood, as isolated PBMCs, or as DNA extracted from either sample type. What was sequenced was peripheral blood. The chain joins TRBV3-1 (or the pseudogene TRBV3-2) to TRBJ2-1; TRBD2 fits 9 bases in the junction. The TCR sequence derives from a woman in her fifties or sixties with acute or convalescent COVID-19. The sequenced DNA: TGTGCCAGCAGCCAAGAAAGGATAGCGGGAGACAATGAGCAGTTCTTC. Its protein reads: CASSQERIAGDNEQFF.